This record looks at one T cell receptor (beta chain) sequence and its context. The antigen remains unidentified. The sample comes from a study of glioma-infiltrating T cells after dendritic cell vaccination. In germline, CDR1 is ENHRY, CDR2 SYGVKD. The CDR3 runs to 15 residues. Amplification used 60 V beta primers and 13 J beta primers. Using immunoSEQ multiplex PCR, the repertoire was profiled, and TCRdb retains in-frame clones only, with some absent. Of tens of thousands of clones listed, 85% to 90% are singletons. Findings and limits, study-wide: TCR clonality showed no direct relationship with survival. Complete blood and tumor specimen sets were limited to few patients.

This clonotype was obtained from a human donor with glioblastoma. Sequencing used blood, obtained before dendritic cell vaccination. This chain uses TRBV10-3 with TRBJ2-5; 8 nucleotides align to TRBD1. The end of the DNA fits TRBJ2-7 better, so the J call may be wrong. The CDR3 DNA is TGTGCCATCAGTGTGAGCCAGGGGGCTCAGTACGAGCAGTACTTC. Translated: CAISVSQGAQYEQYF.